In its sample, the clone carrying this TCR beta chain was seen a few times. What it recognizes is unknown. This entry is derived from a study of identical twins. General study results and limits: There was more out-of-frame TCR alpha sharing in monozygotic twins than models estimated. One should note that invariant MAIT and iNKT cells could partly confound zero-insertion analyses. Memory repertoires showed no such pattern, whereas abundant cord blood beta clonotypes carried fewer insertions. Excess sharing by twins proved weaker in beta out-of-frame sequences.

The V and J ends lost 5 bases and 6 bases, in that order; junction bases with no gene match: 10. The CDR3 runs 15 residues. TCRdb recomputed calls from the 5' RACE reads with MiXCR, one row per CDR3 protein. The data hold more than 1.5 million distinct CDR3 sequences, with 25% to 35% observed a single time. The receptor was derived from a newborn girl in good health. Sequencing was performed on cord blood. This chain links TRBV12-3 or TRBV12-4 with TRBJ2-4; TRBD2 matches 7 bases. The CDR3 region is CASSKRLAGGNIQYF. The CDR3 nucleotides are TGTGCCAGCAGTAAACGACTAGCCGGGGGAAACATTCAGTACTTC.